These 18 T cell receptor beta chains share one sample of origin, sequenced in a study of shared clonotypes between healthy human individuals (dated by TCRdb to the early 2020s). CD8 naive samples consisted of CD45RO-negative cells that were positively selected for CCR7, yielding a CD45RA+CCR7+ population without TemRA cells. To prepare the library, the immunoSEQ multiplex PCR assay was applied. TCRdb obtained this table from immuneACCESS and retained in-frame rearrangements with V and J assigned. These tables miss some clones; where compared with another copy, unresolved V genes account for less than half of the shortfall, and the remainder is unexplained. This sample holds about 2 million clones; 85% to 95% were observed only once. Of the sample, around 1.1% falls within the top ten clones. The sample comprised naive CD8+ T cells sorted from blood. According to the study, the label for this sample's cell subset or site signals: CD45RA+CCR7+. These receptor sequences come from a man aged 18 to 30 in good health.

The V gene is TRBV7-8, the J gene TRBJ2-5, with TRBD2 as a possible D gene (6 bases). The V end lost 4 bases, the J end lost 6 bases, and 15 bases lay between the germline ends. The germline V gene encodes CDR1 SGHVS and CDR2 FQNEAQ. This CDR3 comprises 14 residues. The CDR3 DNA is TGTGCCAGCAGCTCCAACGGGGGATGGCAGACCCAGTACTTC. Encoded protein: CASSSNGGWQTQYF.

The chain joins TRBV29-1 to TRBJ2-1; TRBD1 agrees at 7 bases. J was trimmed by 7 bases and V by 1 base; bases with no gene match: 7. CDR1 and CDR2 (germline): SQVTM, ANQGSEA. The CDR3 loop spans 14 amino acids. The CDR3 spells CSVEGQGLFNEQFF. In DNA form, the CDR3 reads TGCAGCGTTGAAGGACAGGGCCTCTTTAATGAGCAGTTCTTC.

This clone was counted only a few times. In the same sample, other DNA sequences code for this CDR3. CDR3 sequence: CASSPTGGTEAFF. The CDR3 region has the DNA TGCGCCAGCAGCCCGACAGGGGGAACTGAAGCTTTCTTT. The chain has TRBV4-3 and TRBJ1-1, with 9 nucleotides matching TRBD1. The CDR3 covers 13 residues. V was pared by 4 bases and J by 5 bases, with 2 bases of the junction left unmatched. Germline lookup yields CDR1 LGHNA and CDR2 YSLEER.

The gene calls are TRBV19 and TRBJ2-1; TRBD1 might be the D (6 bases). The CDR3 length is 15 residues. Germline V gene data show CDR1 as LNHDA and CDR2 as SQIVND (reference sequence). Trimming cost V 4 bases and J 8 bases, with 18 bases left between them. CDR3 region: CASSNRDMEIHEQFF. The CDR3 region has the DNA TGTGCCAGTAGTAACCGGGACATGGAGATCCATGAGCAGTTCTTC.

The rearrangement links TRBV29-1 to TRBJ2-7; D unresolved. Germline CDR1 is SQVTM and CDR2 is ANQGSEA. The CDR3 contains 11 residues. DNA of the CDR3: TGCAGTGGGTCCTGGGATTACGAGCAGTACTTC. It encodes CSGSWDYEQYF.

The gene calls are TRBV7-9 and TRBJ2-3, with 7 bases matching TRBD1. Losses at the gene ends were 3 bases for V and 2 bases for J; bases not matched to a gene: 5. The CDR3 runs 15 residues. Germline V gives CDR1 SEHNR, CDR2 FQNEAQ (reference sequence). CDR3 sequence reads: CASSFYQGVTDTQYF. The CDR3 DNA reads as TGTGCCAGCAGCTTTTACCAGGGGGTCACAGATACGCAGTATTTT. Complete variable domain (other parts from reference TRBV7-9 and TRBJ2-3): DTGVSQNPRHKITKRGQNVTFRCDPISEHNRLYWYRQTLGQGPEFLTYFQNEAQLEKSRLLSDRFSAERPKGSFSTLEIQRTEQGDSAMYLCASSFYQGVTDTQYFGPGTRLTVL.

This chain joins TRBV6-5 and TRBJ2-7; D is possibly TRBD2 (6 bases). The germline gives CDR1 MNHEY, CDR2 SVGAGI. There are 13 residues in the CDR3. V was trimmed by 8 bases and J by 2 bases, leaving 13 bases between them. As DNA, the CDR3 is TGTGCCAGCGGGGCGGGGCCGGCCTACGAGCAGTACTTC. This codes for CASGAGPAYEQYF.

The V call is TRBV6-1, the J call TRBJ2-5; D is possibly TRBD1 (5 bases). V shed 2 bases and J shed 4 bases, with 14 bases lying between them. The germline CDR1 and CDR2 sequences are MNHNS and SASEGT. The CDR3 is 15 residues long. CDR3 sequence: CASSENWSRGETQYF. CDR3 sequence (DNA): TGTGCCAGCAGTGAAAATTGGAGTAGGGGAGAGACCCAGTACTTC.

This clone was found a few times. This chain connects TRBV13 to TRBJ2-5; 7 bases line up with TRBD2. This CDR3 contains 14 residues. The germline V gene encodes CDR1 PRHDT and CDR2 FYEKMQ (reference sequence). V lost 5 bases to trimming and J lost 3 bases; unmatched junction nucleotides: 6. CDR3 nucleotide sequence: TGTGCCAGCAGCACGACTAGCCTAAAAGAGACCCAGTACTTC. It codes for CASSTTSLKETQYF.

The CDR3 protein is CASSKRGYQETQYF. The CDR3 nucleotides are TGTGCCAGTAGTAAGAGGGGGTACCAAGAGACCCAGTACTTC. The chain is built from TRBV19 and TRBJ2-5; maybe TRBD1 (6 bases). The CDR3 loop spans 14 amino acids. The V end lost 4 bases, the J end lost 0 bases, and 9 bases lay between the germline ends. CDR1 LNHDA and CDR2 SQIVND come from the germline V gene (reference sequence). The entire variable domain, with the rest obtained from reference TRBV19 and TRBJ2-5, is as follows: DGGITQSPKYLFRKEGQNVTLSCEQNLNHDAMYWYRQDPGQGLRLIYYSQIVNDFQKGDIAEGYSVSREKKESFPLTVTSAQKNPTAFYLCASSKRGYQETQYFGPGTRLLVL.

The genes are TRBV13 and TRBJ1-2; a weak D match, TRBD1 (5 bases). Trimming took off 4 bases at V and 6 bases at J, with 15 bases between the two ends. The CDR3 loop spans 14 amino acids. Germline V gene data show CDR1 as PRHDT and CDR2 as FYEKMQ (reference sequence). CDR3 sequence (DNA): TGTGCCAGCAGCTCCCCTGACAGTCGGAATGGCTACACCTTC. It translates to CASSSPDSRNGYTF.

The chain recombines TRBV19 with TRBJ2-5, with 9 nucleotides matching TRBD2. The CDR3 has 16 amino acids. Germline V gene data show CDR1 as LNHDA and CDR2 as SQIVND (reference sequence). V dropped 5 bases and J dropped 1; count of bases not matched to a gene: 8. CDR3 bases: TGTGCCAGTAGTCCACGTAGTAGCGGGAGCCAAGAGACCCAGTACTTC. It yields the protein CASSPRSSGSQETQYF. Variable domain in full (rest from reference TRBV19 and TRBJ2-5): DGGITQSPKYLFRKEGQNVTLSCEQNLNHDAMYWYRQDPGQGLRLIYYSQIVNDFQKGDIAEGYSVSREKKESFPLTVTSAQKNPTAFYLCASSPRSSGSQETQYFGPGTRLLVL.

CDR3 bases: TGTGCCAGTAGTTCTCAACAGGGGGCCGAAGCTAACTATGGCTACACCTTC. Residues: CASSSQQGAEANYGYTF. This chain links TRBV19 with TRBJ1-2, with 9 bases lining up with TRBD1. The CDR3 length is 17 residues. Trimming at V came to 5 bases and at J to 0 bases, leaving 10 bases not matched to a gene. Germline V lookup: CDR1 LNHDA, CDR2 SQIVND (reference sequence).

The chain recombines TRBV27 with TRBJ2-1; 9 bases match TRBD2. Looked up from germline, CDR1 is MNHEY and CDR2 is SMNVEV (reference sequence). CDR3 length: 14 residues. With V trimmed by 3 bases and J by 6 bases, 3 bases remained unmatched. The DNA of the CDR3 is TGTGCCAGCAGTTTGCGGGGGGGCTTCAATGAGCAGTTCTTC. This codes for CASSLRGGFNEQFF.

The J gene is TRBJ2-7, the V gene TRBV18; TRBD1 matches 7 bases. J was trimmed by 0 bases and V by 5 bases; bases with no gene match: 4. The CDR3 spans 14 residues. Germline V gene lookup returns CDR1 KGHSH and CDR2 LQKENI. CDR3 residues: CASSEDRVSYEQYF. CDR3 nucleotide sequence: TGTGCCAGCTCAGAAGACAGGGTCTCCTACGAGCAGTACTTC.

The J gene is TRBJ2-7, the V gene TRBV15, with TRBD2 as a possible D gene (6 bases). Germline V CDR1 and CDR2: LNHNV, YYDKDF (reference sequence). CDR3 length: 14 amino acids. V lost 0 bases and J 2 bases, leaving 8 bases between the germline ends. The CDR3 nucleotides are TGTGCCACCAGCAGAGATCCGGGGGCCTACGAGCAGTACTTC. Its protein is CATSRDPGAYEQYF. Full variable domain (rest looked up from reference TRBV15 and TRBJ2-7): DAMVIQNPRYQVTQFGKPVTLSCSQTLNHNVMYWYQQKSSQAPKLLFHYYDKDFNNEADTPDNFQSRRPNTSFCFLDIRSPGLGDTAMYLCATSRDPGAYEQYFGPGTRLTVT.

The gene calls are TRBV6-4 and TRBJ1-2; D gene uncertain. CDR1 and CDR2 from the germline V gene are MRHNA and SNTAGT. Deletions cut 0 bases from V and 4 bases from J, with 9 bases between. There are 14 residues in the CDR3. The CDR3 nucleotides read TGTGCCAGCAGTGACTCAGAGGGAACCTATGGCTACACCTTC. Protein product: CASSDSEGTYGYTF.

The J gene is TRBJ1-4, the V gene TRBV7-9; 11 bases line up with TRBD1. Germline trimming cut 8 bases from V and 1 base from J; bases unmatched to any gene: 3. The CDR3 is made up of 15 amino acids. Germline assignment: CDR1 SEHNR and CDR2 FQNEAQ (reference sequence). The CDR3 sequence: CASRTGGETNEKLFF. CDR3 nucleotide sequence: TGTGCCAGCCGGACAGGGGGCGAAACTAATGAAAAACTGTTTTTT.